This is a list of T cell receptor beta chains from one sample in a study of beta chain features in type 1 diabetes. The data were produced by immunoSEQ multiplex PCR, yet TCRdb's version contains in-frame clones alone and is incomplete. Of around 450,000 clones listed, about an eighth were seen once; the top ten hold less than 0.06%. The specimen sequenced was naive CD4+ T cells from blood. The receptor source for this set is a woman younger than 30 in good health. CDR3s include the opening cysteine and the closing phenylalanine or tryptophan. D genes are given only for firm matches. Clone sizes are given selectively: once, few, many, or a class where the clone is expanded.

d_gene: TRBD1
j_gene: TRBJ2-3
v_gene: TRBV11-2
abundance: -
CDR3nt: TGTGCCAGCAGCCCCGGGACAGGGAGCCTCACAGATACGCAGTATTTT
CDR3aa: CASSPGTGSLTDTQYF

d_gene: -
j_gene: TRBJ1-4
v_gene: TRBV4-3
abundance: -
CDR3nt: TGCGCCAGCAGCCAAGACGAGAGAGGGCGGCAGGGAAATGAAAAACTGTTTTTT
CDR3aa: CASSQDERGRQGNEKLFF

d_gene: -
j_gene: TRBJ2-6
v_gene: TRBV4-3
abundance: few
CDR3nt: TGCGCCAGCAGCCAAGAGGGCGTCGGGGTACGGTCTGGGGCCAACGTCCTGACTTTC
CDR3aa: CASSQEGVGVRSGANVLTF

d_gene: -
j_gene: TRBJ2-5
v_gene: TRBV18
abundance: -
CDR3nt: TGTGCCAGCTCACCAAGGGAAGAGACCCAGTACTTC
CDR3aa: CASSPREETQYF

d_gene: -
j_gene: TRBJ2-1
v_gene: TRBV2
abundance: once
CDR3nt: TGTGCCAGCAGTGAGATGGGGGGTAGTGTAGTTGAGCAGTTCTTC
CDR3aa: CASSEMGGSVVEQFF

d_gene: -
j_gene: TRBJ2-2
v_gene: TRBV6-6
abundance: -
CDR3nt: TGTGCCAGCAGGGCGACAGATTACCTCACCGGGGAGCTGTTTTTT
CDR3aa: CASRATDYLTGELFF

d_gene: -
j_gene: TRBJ2-3
v_gene: TRBV9
abundance: few
CDR3nt: TGTGCCAGCAGCGTAGCGGGGGCTCGCACAGATACGCAGTATTTT
CDR3aa: CASSVAGARTDTQYF

d_gene: -
j_gene: TRBJ2-2
v_gene: TRBV29-1
abundance: -
CDR3nt: TGCAGCGTTCTTGGGGTGTCTGGGCAGCTGTTTTTT
CDR3aa: CSVLGVSGQLFF

d_gene: -
j_gene: TRBJ2-3
v_gene: TRBV7-9
abundance: -
CDR3nt: TGTGCCAGCAGCTTGGAGGCCCTTAGCACAGATACGCAGTATTTT
CDR3aa: CASSLEALSTDTQYF

d_gene: -
j_gene: TRBJ2-6
v_gene: TRBV19
abundance: few
CDR3nt: TGTGCCAGTAGTATTCTCCTCGGGTTTGTCCCTACCGGGGCCAACGTCCTGACTTTC
CDR3aa: CASSILLGFVPTGANVLTF

d_gene: TRBD1
j_gene: TRBJ1-1
v_gene: TRBV7-2
abundance: -
CDR3nt: TGTGCCAGCAGAGGGACAGGGAACACTGAAGCTTTCTTT
CDR3aa: CASRGTGNTEAFF

d_gene: TRBD1
j_gene: TRBJ2-3
v_gene: TRBV27
abundance: -
CDR3nt: TGTGCCAGCAGTTTCTGGGACAGGCGCACAGATACGCAGTATTTT
CDR3aa: CASSFWDRRTDTQYF

d_gene: -
j_gene: TRBJ2-1
v_gene: TRBV29-1
abundance: few
CDR3nt: TGCAGCGCCCGCCGGAACAATGAGCAGTTCTTC
CDR3aa: CSARRNNEQFF

d_gene: -
j_gene: TRBJ1-5
v_gene: TRBV29-1
abundance: -
CDR3nt: TGCAGCGCAGCCCTGGGGGCGAGCAATCAGCCCCAGCATTTT
CDR3aa: CSAALGASNQPQHF

d_gene: TRBD1
j_gene: TRBJ2-7
v_gene: TRBV15
abundance: -
CDR3nt: TGTGCCACCAGCGTCACCGGGACAGGGAACTACGAGCAGTACTTC
CDR3aa: CATSVTGTGNYEQYF

d_gene: -
j_gene: TRBJ1-2
v_gene: TRBV7-9
abundance: few
CDR3nt: TGTGCCAGCAGCCTCGCGGGGGGTGATGGCTACACCTTC
CDR3aa: CASSLAGGDGYTF

d_gene: -
j_gene: TRBJ2-4
v_gene: TRBV13
abundance: -
CDR3nt: TGTGCCAGCAGCCCGGCGGGTAGTCTCTCGCCCGGGAATCAGTACTTC
CDR3aa: CASSPAGSLSPGNQYF

d_gene: TRBD1
j_gene: TRBJ1-6
v_gene: TRBV15
abundance: few
CDR3nt: TGTGCCACCAGCAGAGATTCGGACAGGTCAGGTTCACCCCTCCACTTT
CDR3aa: CATSRDSDRSGSPLHF

d_gene: TRBD1
j_gene: TRBJ2-1
v_gene: TRBV29-1
abundance: -
CDR3nt: TGCAGCGTTGAAGCGGCGGGACAGGGTAAGGATGAGCAGTTCTTC
CDR3aa: CSVEAAGQGKDEQFF

d_gene: -
j_gene: TRBJ1-4
v_gene: TRBV7-9
abundance: few
CDR3nt: TGTGCCAGCAGCGATGGGGCACAGGGATTTGAAACTAATGAAAAACTGTTTTTT
CDR3aa: CASSDGAQGFETNEKLFF

d_gene: -
j_gene: TRBJ2-1
v_gene: TRBV25-1
abundance: few
CDR3nt: TGTGCCAGCAGTGACGACCGGGACTCCTTATACAATGAGCAGTTCTTC
CDR3aa: CASSDDRDSLYNEQFF

d_gene: TRBD1
j_gene: TRBJ1-4
v_gene: TRBV6-6
abundance: few
CDR3nt: TGTGCCAGCAGGCCCGACAGGGGAACAGAAAAACTGTTTTTT
CDR3aa: CASRPDRGTEKLFF

d_gene: TRBD2
j_gene: TRBJ2-3
v_gene: TRBV6-6
abundance: few
CDR3nt: TGTGCCAGCAGGAACAGCGGGAGTACAGATACGCAGTATTTT
CDR3aa: CASRNSGSTDTQYF

d_gene: -
j_gene: TRBJ2-5
v_gene: TRBV25-1
abundance: few
CDR3nt: TGTGCCAGCAGTGGAAACTGGCAACAAGAGACCCAGTACTTC
CDR3aa: CASSGNWQQETQYF

d_gene: -
j_gene: TRBJ2-5
v_gene: TRBV5-6
abundance: -
CDR3nt: TGTGCCAGCAGCTTGTTCCGGGAGACCCAGTACTTC
CDR3aa: CASSLFRETQYF

d_gene: -
j_gene: TRBJ2-7
v_gene: TRBV18
abundance: -
CDR3nt: TGTGCCAGCTCACCAGGCCTTAGCTACGAGCAGTACTTC
CDR3aa: CASSPGLSYEQYF

d_gene: -
j_gene: TRBJ1-1
v_gene: TRBV7-9
abundance: -
CDR3nt: TGTGCCAGCAGCTTAGAGGTGGTCACTGAAGCTTTCTTT
CDR3aa: CASSLEVVTEAFF

d_gene: -
j_gene: TRBJ1-5
v_gene: TRBV7-9
abundance: few
CDR3nt: TGTGCCACCGGGGGCCAGCCCCAGCATTTT
CDR3aa: CATGGQPQHF

d_gene: -
j_gene: TRBJ2-1
v_gene: TRBV7-3
abundance: few
CDR3nt: TGTGCCAGCAGCTCTTCAAGGACCAGAAATGAGGCCAACAATCAGTTCTTC
CDR3aa: CASSSSRTRNEANNQFF

d_gene: -
j_gene: TRBJ1-1
v_gene: TRBV6-5
abundance: few
CDR3nt: TGTGCCAGCAGGACAACGGCACTGAACACTGAAGCTTTCTTT
CDR3aa: CASRTTALNTEAFF

d_gene: TRBD2
j_gene: TRBJ2-1
v_gene: TRBV19
abundance: few
CDR3nt: TGTGCCAGTAGTACCCCGGGGCTAGCGGGAGACAATGAGCAGTTCTTC
CDR3aa: CASSTPGLAGDNEQFF

d_gene: TRBD1
j_gene: TRBJ1-1
v_gene: TRBV7-2
abundance: -
CDR3nt: TGTGCCAGCAGATTACAGGGGCACACTGAAGCTTTCTTT
CDR3aa: CASRLQGHTEAFF

d_gene: -
j_gene: TRBJ1-2
v_gene: TRBV30
abundance: -
CDR3nt: TGTGCCTGGAGTCCCTCTAACTATGGCTACACCTTC
CDR3aa: CAWSPSNYGYTF

d_gene: -
j_gene: TRBJ2-3
v_gene: TRBV6-6
abundance: -
CDR3nt: TGTGCCAGCAGTTACTCGGGAAGAACAGATACGCAGTATTTT
CDR3aa: CASSYSGRTDTQYF

d_gene: -
j_gene: TRBJ2-3
v_gene: TRBV7-9
abundance: -
CDR3nt: TGTGCCAGCAGCTCAAACAGTGTTGGAGATACGCAGTATTTT
CDR3aa: CASSSNSVGDTQYF

d_gene: TRBD2
j_gene: TRBJ2-1
v_gene: TRBV29-1
abundance: -
CDR3nt: TGCAGCGTTCCTTCGGGGGGGTTCAGGGCCGGGGACAATGAGCAGTTCTTC
CDR3aa: CSVPSGGFRAGDNEQFF

d_gene: -
j_gene: TRBJ1-2
v_gene: TRBV6-5
abundance: few
CDR3nt: TGTGCCAGCAGTTACGACCGGGGCCTTAACTATGGCTACACCTTC
CDR3aa: CASSYDRGLNYGYTF

d_gene: TRBD2
j_gene: TRBJ2-4
v_gene: TRBV28
abundance: -
CDR3nt: TGTGCCAGCAGTTTATCACTAGCGGGGGTAACGAACATTCAGTACTTC
CDR3aa: CASSLSLAGVTNIQYF

d_gene: -
j_gene: TRBJ2-5
v_gene: TRBV18
abundance: few
CDR3nt: TGTGCCAGCTCACCGGGGTGGGCACAGGAAGAGACCCAGTACTTC
CDR3aa: CASSPGWAQEETQYF

d_gene: TRBD1
j_gene: TRBJ1-2
v_gene: TRBV28
abundance: -
CDR3nt: TGTGCCAGCAGTCGGGACAGTCTCTGGGGCTACACCTTC
CDR3aa: CASSRDSLWGYTF

d_gene: -
j_gene: TRBJ2-1
v_gene: TRBV9
abundance: few
CDR3nt: TGTGCCAGCAGCGGGTTTAGGTCAGGTGAGCAGTTCTTC
CDR3aa: CASSGFRSGEQFF

d_gene: -
j_gene: TRBJ2-3
v_gene: TRBV9
abundance: few
CDR3nt: TGTGCCAGCAGCGAAAGCACAGATACGCAGTATTTT
CDR3aa: CASSESTDTQYF

d_gene: -
j_gene: TRBJ2-6
v_gene: TRBV9
abundance: few
CDR3nt: TGTGCCAGCAGCGCAAAATCTGGAACTTCTGGGGCCAACGTCCTGACTTTC
CDR3aa: CASSAKSGTSGANVLTF

d_gene: -
j_gene: TRBJ1-5
v_gene: TRBV7-9
abundance: few
CDR3nt: TGTGCCAGCAGCTTGGCAGAACAGCCCCAGCATTTT
CDR3aa: CASSLAEQPQHF

d_gene: TRBD1
j_gene: TRBJ2-1
v_gene: TRBV6-6
abundance: few
CDR3nt: TGTGCCAGCAGTCGACAGGGGTCGTTTGAGCAGTTCTTC
CDR3aa: CASSRQGSFEQFF

d_gene: -
j_gene: TRBJ1-6
v_gene: TRBV9
abundance: once
CDR3nt: TGTGCCAGCAGCGTAGCGCTCAATTCACCCCTCCACTTT
CDR3aa: CASSVALNSPLHF

d_gene: TRBD1
j_gene: TRBJ1-2
v_gene: TRBV4-1
abundance: few
CDR3nt: TGCGCCAGCAGCCTTCGAAGGGACAGGTTTTATAATGGCTACACCTTC
CDR3aa: CASSLRRDRFYNGYTF

d_gene: TRBD1
j_gene: TRBJ2-7
v_gene: TRBV18
abundance: -
CDR3nt: TGTGCCAGCTCAAGGGAGACAGGGGATTTTTACGAGCAGTACTTC
CDR3aa: CASSRETGDFYEQYF

d_gene: -
j_gene: TRBJ2-2
v_gene: TRBV7-3
abundance: -
CDR3nt: TGTGCCAGCAGCTTCGACGGAGCCACCGGGGAGCTGTTTTTT
CDR3aa: CASSFDGATGELFF